A single sample gave rise to the 21 T cell receptor beta chains below, sequenced in a study of T cells after yellow fever vaccination. Using its own MiXCR run on the 5' RACE reads, TCRdb lists one record per CDR3 protein. The sample carries some 250,000 distinct CDR3 sequences, less than 9% recorded once. Sequenced here: CD4+ T cells sorted from PBMCs, sampled 15 days after the yellow fever booster vaccination. Receptors originate from a young man who received the YFV17D yellow fever vaccine.

This clonotype was picked up a small number of times. This chain connects TRBV5-1 to TRBJ1-5, with D unclear. V lost 2 bases to trimming and J lost 2 bases, with 11 bases between them. CDR1 and CDR2 (germline): SGHRS, YFSETQ. The CDR3 sequence is 15 residues long. The CDR3 DNA reads as TGCGCCAGCAGCTTTAATGCCGGGGGCAATCAGCCCCAGCATTTT. Translating gives CASSFNAGGNQPQHF.

This clonotype has at least ten counts. The chain recombines TRBV29-1 with TRBJ1-5; the match to TRBD1 covers 10 bases. Germline values: CDR1 SQVTM, CDR2 ANQGSEA. CDR3 size: 14 residues. V trimming: 6 bases; J trimming: 6 bases; junction bases outside the gene matches: 8. As DNA, the CDR3 is TGCAGCGTAGCTGACAGGGGGCAGGGTCAGCCCCAGCATTTT. It yields the protein CSVADRGQGQPQHF.

This clonotype has ten or more counts. The rearrangement uses TRBV4-3 and TRBJ2-5; D might be TRBD2 (6 bases). Germline loops: CDR1 LGHNA, CDR2 YSLEER. The CDR3 runs 15 residues. The germline V and J ends were trimmed by 0 bases and 5 bases, with 13 bases remaining between them. In DNA form, the CDR3 reads TGCGCCAGCAGCCAAGATACAGGAGGGCCGGAGACCCAGTACTTC. Residues: CASSQDTGGPETQYF.

This clonotype showed up just a few times. The chain couples TRBV24-1 to TRBJ1-1; TRBD1 matches at 11 bases. V lost 7 bases to trimming and J lost 3 bases; unmatched junction nucleotides: 3. This CDR3 spans 14 amino acids. Germline CDR1 KGHDR, CDR2 SFDVKD. The CDR3 DNA sequence: TGTGCCACCAGCTGGGACAGGGGGTACACTGAAGCTTTCTTT. It is translated as CATSWDRGYTEAFF.

CDR3 amino acids: CASSVPRGGAGTRSYEQYF. The CDR3 DNA reads TGTGCCAGCAGCGTCCCGAGGGGTGGAGCGGGGACTAGATCCTACGAGCAGTACTTC. The chain uses TRBV9 and TRBJ2-7; TRBD2 aligns across 8 bases. The CDR3 has 19 amino acids. V shed 2 bases and J 1 base; nucleotides not matched to a gene: 17. Germline CDR1 and CDR2: SGDLS and YYNGEE.

This clonotype turned up a few times. Germline and junction disagree at one end, which may indicate a read error. The chain links TRBV7-7 to TRBJ2-3, with 7 bases aligning to TRBD1. The CDR3 totals 16 residues. CDR1 SSHAT and CDR2 FNYEAQ come from the germline V gene (reference sequence). The CDR3 spells CASSPGTGVGTDTQYF. CDR3 DNA sequence: TGTGCTAGCAGCCCCGGAACAGGGGTGGGCACAGATACGCAGTATTTT.

This chain connects TRBV6-5 to TRBJ2-5, with unresolved D. The germline V gene has CDR1 MNHEY and CDR2 SVGAGI. The CDR3 contains 12 residues. V shed 5 bases and J shed 9 bases, with 13 bases lying between them. The CDR3 sequence: CASSTKAGPQYF. In nucleotides, the CDR3 is TGTGCCAGCAGTACCAAGGCCGGCCCCCAGTACTTC.

CDR3 nucleotides: TGTGCCAGCAGCCCTCTTGCCTACGAGCAGTACTTC. Translated: CASSPLAYEQYF. The chain employs TRBV7-2 and TRBJ2-7; D is ambiguous. The V end was cut by 5 bases, the J end by 2 bases, with 7 bases between. The CDR3 spans 12 residues. CDR1 SGHTA and CDR2 FQGNSA come from the germline V gene.

The chain is built from TRBV28 and TRBJ1-2, with a tentative D call TRBD1 (5 bases). CDR1 is MDHEN and CDR2 is SYDVKM in the germline V gene. This CDR3 comprises 13 residues. V was cut by 10 bases and J by 9 bases, with 21 bases left in between. The CDR3 DNA reads as TGTGCCATCTCCCTGAGGGACCCGATGAGCTACACCTTC. Encoded protein: CAISLRDPMSYTF.

This clonotype was found many times. The V call is TRBV28, the J call TRBJ2-1, with D hard to call. V lost 7 bases and J 5 bases, leaving 6 bases between the germline ends. Germline V lookup: CDR1 MDHEN, CDR2 SYDVKM. This CDR3 has 11 amino acids. CDR3 sequence reads: CASTAHNEQFF. CDR3 nucleotide sequence: TGTGCCAGCACTGCACACAATGAGCAGTTCTTC.

This clonotype was counted between two and nine times. V and J are TRBV5-1 and TRBJ2-5; 11 bases line up with TRBD1. The V segment lost 7 bases and the J segment 5 bases; nucleotides outside the gene matches: 7. In germline, CDR1 is SGHRS, CDR2 YFSETQ. The CDR3 length is 14 residues. CDR3 loop: CASGGQGALETQYF. CDR3 sequence (DNA): TGCGCCAGCGGCGGACAGGGGGCGTTGGAGACCCAGTACTTC.

The chain has TRBV28 and TRBJ2-7; D is unresolved. This CDR3 has 12 residues. Deletions cut 7 bases from V and 2 bases from J, with 9 bases between. Germline values: CDR1 MDHEN, CDR2 SYDVKM. The CDR3 DNA follows: TGTGCCAGCAAAACCATGCCCTACGAGCAGTACTTC. Translated, it gives CASKTMPYEQYF.

The chain joins TRBV29-1 to TRBJ2-7; perhaps TRBD1 as D (5 bases). In germline, CDR1 is SQVTM, CDR2 ANQGSEA. The CDR3 runs 13 residues. Deletions cut 1 base from V and 7 bases from J, with 14 bases between. Here the CDR3 DNA reads TGCAGCGTTGAAGTATCACAGGCGGATGAGCAGTACTTC. This encodes CSVEVSQADEQYF.

This clonotype was found many times. V and J are TRBV28 and TRBJ2-1, with 8 bases identical to TRBD2. The V and J ends lost 3 bases and 4 bases, in that order; junction bases with no gene match: 2. CDR3 size: 14 residues. Germline V gene data show CDR1 as MDHEN and CDR2 as SYDVKM. The CDR3 region is CASSLGGRYNEQFF. As DNA, the CDR3 is TGTGCCAGCAGTTTGGGCGGGAGGTACAATGAGCAGTTCTTC. Full variable domain (outside the CDR3, taken from reference TRBV28 and TRBJ2-1): DVKVTQSSRYLVKRTGEKVFLECVQDMDHENMFWYRQDPGLGLRLIYFSYDVKMKEKGDIPEGYSVSREKKERFSLILESASTNQTSMYLCASSLGGRYNEQFFGPGTRLTVL.

J is TRBJ2-1 and V is TRBV5-1; 10 bases line up with TRBD2. V lost 0 bases to trimming and J lost 7 bases; unmatched junction nucleotides: 4. Looked up from germline, CDR1 is SGHRS and CDR2 is YFSETQ. There are 15 residues in the CDR3. The CDR3 spells CASSLDASGSNEQFF. The DNA of the CDR3 is TGCGCCAGCAGCTTGGACGCTAGCGGGAGTAATGAGCAGTTCTTC.

V gene TRBV7-2 combines with J gene TRBJ1-1; the D is unclear. Per the germline V gene, CDR1 is SGHTA and CDR2 is FQGNSA. Trimming removed 6 bases from V and 1 base from J, with 9 bases in between. The CDR3 has 13 residues. CDR3 sequence reads: CASRRHPNTEAFF. CDR3 sequence (DNA): TGTGCCAGCAGACGACACCCGAACACTGAAGCTTTCTTT.

The J gene is TRBJ2-3, the V gene TRBV7-9; D gene unclear. Looked up from germline, CDR1 is SEHNR and CDR2 is FQNEAQ (reference sequence). The CDR3 totals 15 residues. Trimming cost V 6 bases and J 2 bases, with 15 bases left between them. CDR3 nucleotide sequence: TGTGCCAGCAGTTCCCCCCCGTGGGCCACAGATACGCAGTATTTT. It translates to CASSSPPWATDTQYF. Combining the CDR3 with reference TRBV7-9 and TRBJ2-3 gives the whole variable domain DTGVSQNPRHKITKRGQNVTFRCDPISEHNRLYWYRQTLGQGPEFLTYFQNEAQLEKSRLLSDRFSAERPKGSFSTLEIQRTEQGDSAMYLCASSSPPWATDTQYFGPGTRLTVL.

The genes are TRBV10-3 and TRBJ2-2, with D unresolved. V lost 2 bases, J lost 3 bases, and 10 bases lay in between. Germline V lookup: CDR1 ENHRY, CDR2 SYGVKD. The CDR3 runs 15 residues. DNA for the CDR3: TGTGCCATCAGTGAGGGAGCGAAGGACACCGGGGAGCTGTTTTTT. Its protein product is CAISEGAKDTGELFF.

This clonotype was seen only a few times. This chain joins TRBV19 and TRBJ1-5; perhaps TRBD1 as D (6 bases). CDR3 length: 16 residues. Trimming pared 9 bases from V and 0 bases from J, leaving 18 bases between. Germline lookup yields CDR1 LNHDA and CDR2 SQIVND (reference sequence). CDR3 amino acids: CASHQWRGDSNQPQHF. The DNA for the CDR3 is TGTGCCAGCCATCAGTGGAGGGGGGATAGCAATCAGCCCCAGCATTTT.

This clonotype was counted many times. J is TRBJ2-7 and V is TRBV7-2; no clear D gene. CDR3 length: 11 residues. Germline CDR1 and CDR2: SGHTA and FQGNSA. Trimming removed 5 bases from V and 3 bases from J, with 5 bases in between. Here the CDR3 reads CASSHLYEQYF. CDR3 sequence (DNA): TGTGCCAGCAGCCATCTCTACGAGCAGTACTTC.

This clonotype was observed many times. The CDR3 loop reads CSVDWGRGQFF. The CDR3 bases are TGCAGCGTTGACTGGGGAAGGGGGCAGTTCTTC. The V gene is TRBV29-1, the J gene TRBJ2-1; a possible D gene is TRBD1 (5 bases). Germline V gene sequence: CDR1 SQVTM, CDR2 ANQGSEA. The CDR3 consists of 11 residues. V was clipped by 3 bases and J by 12 bases, with 12 bases between them.